The 22 T cell receptor beta chains below all came from one sample that was sequenced in a study of control samples from healthy donors and cancer patients. Clones were sequenced by immunoSEQ multiplex PCR, and TCRdb holds only the in-frame ones, with some missing. The table shows more than 140,000 clones, with 91% occurring only once. Material for sequencing was blood. Source of these receptors: a man between 18 and 29 years old in good health.

This clone was seen once. CDR3 residues: CASSQAGRDQPQHF. CDR3 nucleotides: TGTGCCAGCAGCCAAGCTGGACGGGATCAGCCCCAGCATTTT. The chain joins TRBV3-1 (or the pseudogene TRBV3-2) to TRBJ1-5; D is unclear. V was clipped by 1 base and J by 5 bases, with 9 bases between them. Germline V gene lookup returns CDR1 LGHDT and CDR2 YNNKEL (reference sequence). This CDR3 has 14 amino acids.

This clone was observed a single time. V is TRBV19 and J is TRBJ1-5; D unclear. Germline V lookup: CDR1 LNHDA, CDR2 SQIVND (reference sequence). The CDR3 runs 13 residues. V was shortened by 7 bases and J by 6 bases, with 13 bases between the two germline ends. CDR3 region: CASTGVLPQPQHF. Written as DNA, the CDR3 is TGTGCCAGTACAGGCGTCCTTCCTCAGCCCCAGCATTTT.

The chain is built from TRBV6-5 and TRBJ2-5; 8 positions match TRBD1. The CDR3 has 13 amino acids. The junction had 4 bases not matched to a gene; V was cut back by 9 bases and J by 1 base. Looked up from germline, CDR1 is MNHEY and CDR2 is SVGAGI. The CDR3 reads CASEDRAQETQYF. Here the CDR3 DNA reads TGTGCCAGTGAGGACAGGGCCCAAGAGACCCAGTACTTC.

The V and J genes are TRBV16 and TRBJ1-1; D gene uncertain. V was trimmed by 0 bases and J by 0 bases, leaving 8 bases between them. The CDR3 totals 15 residues. Germline loops: CDR1 KGHSY, CDR2 FQNENV. Here the CDR3 reads CASSQSGGMNTEAFF. The CDR3 DNA is TGTGCCAGCAGCCAATCTGGCGGGATGAACACTGAAGCTTTCTTT. The whole variable domain, filled in from reference TRBV16 and TRBJ1-1, reads GEEVAQTPKHLVRGEGQKAKLYCAPIKGHSYVFWYQQVLKNEFKFLISFQNENVFDETGMPKERFSAKCLPNSPCSLEIQATKLEDSAVYFCASSQSGGMNTEAFFGQGTRLTVV.

The chain combines TRBV5-4 with TRBJ1-6, with unresolved D. Trimming pared 0 bases from V and 7 bases from J, leaving 8 bases between. The germline gives CDR1 SGHNT, CDR2 YYREEE (reference sequence). The CDR3 sequence is 14 residues long. The CDR3 region has the DNA TGTGCCAGCAGCTTGGGTGGGAAAAATTCACCCCTCCACTTT. It specifies CASSLGGKNSPLHF.

J is TRBJ1-2 and V is TRBV5-1; TRBD1 matches at 7 bases. V trimming: 4 bases; J trimming: 2 bases; junction bases outside the gene matches: 5. This CDR3 region has 14 residues. Germline V gene lookup returns CDR1 SGHRS and CDR2 YFSETQ. The CDR3 DNA follows: TGCGCCAGCAGCCCCCCGGGACAGAACTATGGCTACACCTTC. The encoded protein is CASSPPGQNYGYTF.

V and J are TRBV7-9 and TRBJ1-1, with D unclear. Trimming left V 5 bases short and J 0 bases short, with 7 bases between. The CDR3 has 13 amino acids. Germline lookup yields CDR1 SEHNR and CDR2 FQNEAQ (reference sequence). The CDR3 loop reads CASSTQMNTEAFF. The CDR3 DNA reads as TGTGCCAGCAGCACTCAGATGAACACTGAAGCTTTCTTT.

The V and J genes are TRBV14 and TRBJ2-2; unclear D gene. In germline, CDR1 is SGHDN, CDR2 FVKESK. The CDR3 covers 15 residues. The V end was cut by 0 bases, the J end by 1 base, with 6 bases between. The DNA for the CDR3 is TGTGCCAGCAGCCAAGACGGGCGGAACACCGGGGAGCTGTTTTTT. It translates to CASSQDGRNTGELFF.

This sequence joins TRBV19 and TRBJ2-2; perhaps TRBD1 as D (6 bases). There are 14 residues in the CDR3. CDR1 is LNHDA and CDR2 is SQIVND in the germline V gene (reference sequence). The ends were cut back, 3 bases at V and 1 base at J, with 6 bases in the middle. CDR3 DNA: TGTGCCAGTAGTATGGGACAGAACACCGGGGAGCTGTTTTTT. This gives the protein CASSMGQNTGELFF. Filled out from reference TRBV19 and TRBJ2-2, the complete variable domain reads DGGITQSPKYLFRKEGQNVTLSCEQNLNHDAMYWYRQDPGQGLRLIYYSQIVNDFQKGDIAEGYSVSREKKESFPLTVTSAQKNPTAFYLCASSMGQNTGELFFGEGSRLTVL.

This chain uses TRBV30 with TRBJ1-2; weak D call: TRBD1 (5 bases). The germline V and J ends were trimmed by 0 bases and 8 bases, with 7 bases remaining between them. Germline lookup yields CDR1 GTSNPN and CDR2 SVGIG (reference sequence). The CDR3 totals 11 residues. This CDR3 reads CAWSVGVGYTF. The CDR3 DNA reads TGTGCCTGGAGTGTAGGGGTAGGCTACACCTTC.

The genes are TRBV4-2 and TRBJ1-1; no clear D. The CDR3 has 17 amino acids. The V gene's germline CDR1 is LGHNA and CDR2 YNFKEQ. The ends were cut back, 0 bases at V and 0 bases at J, with 14 bases in the middle. The CDR3 region has the DNA TGTGCCAGCAGCCAAGAGCGGCCCCAACGGATGAACACTGAAGCTTTCTTT. Translated, it gives CASSQERPQRMNTEAFF.

This chain connects TRBV4-1 to TRBJ1-1; D ambiguous. V gave up 4 bases and J gave up 4 bases, with 19 bases separating them. Germline loops: CDR1 MGHRA, CDR2 YSYEKL. This CDR3 spans 16 amino acids. The CDR3 loop is CASSPLQDPSGTEAFF. The CDR3 DNA is TGCGCCAGCAGCCCTCTCCAAGACCCAAGTGGCACTGAAGCTTTCTTT.

The chain has TRBV20-1 and TRBJ1-1, with D uncertain. This CDR3 has 11 amino acids. The germline V gene has CDR1 DFQATT and CDR2 SNEGSKA (reference sequence). V was shortened by 3 bases and J by 5 bases, with 7 bases between the two germline ends. The CDR3 region has the DNA TGCAGTGCTAGTCCGAGTACTGAAGCTTTCTTT. Its translation: CSASPSTEAFF.

The chain links TRBV9 to TRBJ1-2; maybe TRBD1 (5 bases). Germline V gene sequence: CDR1 SGDLS, CDR2 YYNGEE. The ends were cut back, 4 bases at V and 6 bases at J, with 16 bases in the middle. CDR3 length equals 14 residues. The CDR3 sequence is CASSPRGGDDGYTF. CDR3 sequence (DNA): TGTGCCAGCAGCCCCCGGGGGGGAGACGATGGCTACACCTTC.

The rearrangement joins TRBV6-5 to TRBJ2-7; D is undetermined. Germline CDR1 MNHEY, CDR2 SVGAGI. Trimming removed 3 bases at V and 0 bases at J, with 9 bases between. The length of the CDR3 is 14 residues. Here the CDR3 DNA reads TGTGCCAGCAGTTATACCTTCGACTCCTACGAGCAGTACTTC. Translation gives CASSYTFDSYEQYF.

J is TRBJ2-7 and V is TRBV11-3, with D unclear. V was clipped by 1 base and J by 2 bases, with 6 bases between them. Germline CDR1 and CDR2: SGHNT and YENEEA. This CDR3 region has 13 residues. Here the CDR3 reads CASSLAPTYEQYF. The CDR3 DNA reads TGTGCCAGCAGCTTAGCACCGACCTACGAGCAGTACTTC.

V usage is TRBV10-3 and J usage is TRBJ2-2; the D call may be TRBD1 or TRBD2 (6 bases each). This CDR3 is built from 15 residues. Trimming cost V 6 bases and J 5 bases, with 16 bases left between them. The germline V gene has CDR1 ENHRY and CDR2 SYGVKD. CDR3 nucleotide sequence: TGTGCCATCAGCACGAGACTAGGGGGGACCGGGGAGCTGTTTTTT. It yields the protein CAISTRLGGTGELFF.

Only one count was recorded for this clone. The chain employs TRBV7-2 and TRBJ1-2; tentatively, D is TRBD1 (5 bases). CDR1 is SGHTA, CDR2 FQGNSA, per germline. This CDR3 has 16 residues. V was clipped by 6 bases and J by 3 bases, with 20 bases between them. CDR3 coding DNA: TGTGCCAGCAGGGCCGGGACTCCTTATAGGTACTATGGCTACACCTTC. Protein: CASRAGTPYRYYGYTF.

The chain is built from TRBV18 and TRBJ2-3; D is ambiguous. The V end was cut by 2 bases, the J end by 4 bases, with 13 bases between. The CDR3 has 15 amino acids. Germline loops: CDR1 KGHSH, CDR2 LQKENI. The CDR3 loop is CASSPGSLGSDTQYF. DNA of the CDR3: TGTGCCAGCTCACCAGGCAGCCTGGGTTCAGATACGCAGTATTTT.

This chain links TRBV5-6 with TRBJ1-2; D possibly corresponds to TRBD1 (5 bases). Germline loops: CDR1 SGHDT, CDR2 YYEEEE. CDR3 length: 15 amino acids. Between the trimmed V and J ends, which lost 0 bases and 12 bases, there was a span of 21 bases. CDR3 nucleotide sequence: TGTGCCAGCAGCTTGGGACAGTCCCCCGTCCGGGGCCACACCTTC. This gives the protein CASSLGQSPVRGHTF.

The J gene is TRBJ2-2, the V gene TRBV3-1 (or the pseudogene TRBV3-2); weak D call: TRBD2 (5 bases). The germline V and J ends were trimmed by 1 base and 7 bases, with 16 bases remaining between them. Germline V gene lookup returns CDR1 LGHDT and CDR2 YNNKEL (reference sequence). This CDR3 contains 16 residues. CDR3 coding DNA: TGTGCCAGCAGCCAAGGGTCCCCGGGGTCTGGCGGGGAGCTGTTTTTT. It encodes CASSQGSPGSGGELFF.

This chain connects TRBV6-4 to TRBJ2-7; 8 bases align to TRBD1. Looked up from germline, CDR1 is MRHNA and CDR2 is SNTAGT. The CDR3 extends over 13 amino acids. Trimming took 6 bases from V and 6 from J; bases not matched to a gene: 7. CDR3: CASSLTGVSEQYF. The CDR3 DNA reads as TGTGCCAGCAGCTTGACAGGGGTGTCCGAGCAGTACTTC.